These 25 T cell receptor beta chains originate from one sample sequenced in a study of T cells expressing NK-cell markers. TCRdb reworked the 5' RACE reads into one entry per CDR3 protein, no DNA. The sample table includes approximately 170,000 distinct CDR3 sequences. Material for sequencing was blood T cells: a sorted CD56 or NKG2C T cell subset, CD4+ or CD8+ T cells, or bulk PBMC T cells (not recorded which). These receptors came from a man aged 18-70 years in good health.

The rearrangement joins TRBV12-3 or TRBV12-4 to TRBJ1-2. CDR3 length: 15 amino acids. The CDR3 is CASSPLNEANYGYTF.

This chain connects TRBV11-1 to TRBJ2-7. Germline CDR1 and CDR2: SGHAT and FQDESV (reference sequence). The CDR3 length is 14 residues. CDR3 residues: CASGVEVNSYEQYF.

The genes are TRBV2 and TRBJ2-2; there is no DNA to check the TCRdb D call of TRBD1. Germline V lookup: CDR1 SNHLY, CDR2 FYNNEI. The CDR3 has 15 amino acids. CDR3 amino acids: CASQKGQGIPGELFF. Filled out from reference TRBV2 and TRBJ2-2, the complete variable domain reads EPEVTQTPSHQVTQMGQEVILRCVPISNHLYFYWYRQILGQKVEFLVSFYNNEISEKSEIFDDQFSVERPDGSNFTLKIRSTKLEDSAMYFCASQKGQGIPGELFFGEGSRLTVL.

The J gene is TRBJ1-2, the V gene TRBV7-9. The germline V gene has CDR1 SEHNR and CDR2 FQNEAQ (reference sequence). This CDR3 has 14 amino acids. The CDR3 here is CASSLITNFYGYTF. The whole variable domain, filled in from reference TRBV7-9 and TRBJ1-2, reads DTGVSQNPRHKITKRGQNVTFRCDPISEHNRLYWYRQTLGQGPEFLTYFQNEAQLEKSRLLSDRFSAERPKGSFSTLEIQRTEQGDSAMYLCASSLITNFYGYTFGSGTRLTVV.

J is TRBJ2-3 and V is TRBV7-9; TCRdb names TRBD1, which stays unverified in the absence of DNA. The CDR3 covers 15 residues. CDR1 and CDR2 (germline): SEHNR, FQNEAQ (reference sequence). The CDR3 spells CADLPIDRGGDTQYF. Complete variable domain (other parts from reference TRBV7-9 and TRBJ2-3): DTGVSQNPRHKITKRGQNVTFRCDPISEHNRLYWYRQTLGQGPEFLTYFQNEAQLEKSRLLSDRFSAERPKGSFSTLEIQRTEQGDSAMYLCADLPIDRGGDTQYFGPGTRLTVL.

This chain uses TRBV18 with TRBJ1-6. The CDR3 runs 16 residues. Per germline, CDR1 KGHSH and CDR2 LQKENI. CDR3 sequence: CASSSALSSYNSPLHF. The full variable domain, completed using reference TRBV18 and TRBJ1-6, is NAGVMQNPRHLVRRRGQEARLRCSPMKGHSHVYWYRQLPEEGLKFMVYLQKENIIDESGMPKERFSAEFPKEGPSILRIQQVVRGDSAAYFCASSSALSSYNSPLHFGNGTRLTVT.

This chain links TRBV28 with TRBJ1-2; absent DNA, TCRdb's TRBD1 call cannot be checked. The germline V gene encodes CDR1 MDHEN and CDR2 SYDVKM. This CDR3 has 16 residues. This CDR3 reads CASSFPRRSGNYGYTF.

The chain carries TRBV7-6 and TRBJ2-1; TCRdb selects TRBD1, and the lack of DNA leaves this call unchecked. Germline CDR1 SGHVS, CDR2 FNYEAQ. CDR3 length equals 15 residues. The CDR3: CASSRDRGLDNEQFF.

V usage is TRBV28 and J usage is TRBJ2-5; TCRdb's D gene call, TRBD1, goes unchecked for lack of DNA. Germline CDR1 MDHEN, CDR2 SYDVKM. This CDR3 is 14 amino acids long. The CDR3 sequence is CASSPPGSAETQYF. Variable domain in full (rest from reference TRBV28 and TRBJ2-5): DVKVTQSSRYLVKRTGEKVFLECVQDMDHENMFWYRQDPGLGLRLIYFSYDVKMKEKGDIPEGYSVSREKKERFSLILESASTNQTSMYLCASSPPGSAETQYFGPGTRLLVL.

The V gene is TRBV6-4, the J gene TRBJ2-1; the TRBD1 assignment by TCRdb is unverifiable without DNA. The CDR3 is 16 amino acids. Germline V gives CDR1 MRHNA, CDR2 SNTAGT. CDR3 residues: CASSATGAGAYNEQFF.

The chain recombines TRBV19 with TRBJ2-5; the D call of TRBD1 rests on TCRdb alone, since no DNA is present to check it. The germline CDR1 and CDR2 sequences are LNHDA and SQIVND (reference sequence). The CDR3 extends over 16 amino acids. The CDR3 region is CASSIGTRQYQETQYF.

This rearrangement joins TRBV6-5 to TRBJ2-1; no DNA is available, so the TRBD2 call from TCRdb remains unchecked. Germline CDR1 is MNHEY and CDR2 is SVGAGI. This CDR3 spans 16 amino acids. The CDR3 protein is CASSYSLAGVNNEQFF.

The chain is built from TRBV6-5 and TRBJ1-5; TCRdb's assignment of TRBD1 cannot be checked, as there is no DNA. The CDR3 length is 16 residues. Germline CDR1 reads MNHEY; CDR2 reads SVGAGI. The CDR3 here is CASRYTTGGISQPQHF.

The chain joins TRBV5-1 to TRBJ2-7; the TCRdb D gene call, TRBD1, has no DNA to confirm it. CDR1 and CDR2 (germline): SGHRS, YFSETQ. The CDR3 loop spans 13 amino acids. The CDR3: CASSLESGGEQYF.

The chain has TRBV14 and TRBJ2-5. This CDR3 spans 13 amino acids. Germline V CDR1 and CDR2: SGHDN, FVKESK. The CDR3 sequence: CASSHIHQETQYF.

The chain joins TRBV3-1 to TRBJ2-7; there is no DNA to check the TCRdb D call of TRBD1. The CDR3 is 17 amino acids. Per the germline V gene, CDR1 is LGHDT and CDR2 is YNNKEL (reference sequence). The CDR3 region is CASSQLTRGRWSYEQYF.

CDR3 residues: CASSPFGGSREQYF. The chain recombines TRBV11-2 with TRBJ2-7; TCRdb's assignment of TRBD1 cannot be checked, as there is no DNA. The CDR3 has 14 amino acids. CDR1 and CDR2 (germline): SGHAT, FQNNGV. Combining the CDR3 with reference TRBV11-2 and TRBJ2-7 gives the whole variable domain EAGVAQSPRYKIIEKRQSVAFWCNPISGHATLYWYQQILGQGPKLLIQFQNNGVVDDSQLPKDRFSAERLKGVDSTLKIQPAKLEDSAVYLCASSPFGGSREQYFGPGTRLTVT.

This chain links TRBV5-5 with TRBJ1-1; TCRdb's assignment of TRBD1 cannot be checked, as there is no DNA. The germline V gene has CDR1 SGHKS and CDR2 YYEKEE (reference sequence). This CDR3 comprises 14 residues. This CDR3 is CASSLADRPNEAFF. The full variable domain, in which reference TRBV5-5 and TRBJ1-1 provide the parts outside the CDR3, is DAGVTQSPTHLIKTRGQQVTLRCSPISGHKSVSWYQQVLGQGPQFIFQYYEKEERGRGNFPDRFSARQFPNYSSELNVNALLLGDSALYLCASSLADRPNEAFFGQGTRLTVV.

This sequence joins TRBV6-5 and TRBJ1-2; TCRdb reports TRBD1, a call that lacks DNA to check it against. CDR3 length: 13 amino acids. CDR1 and CDR2 (germline): MNHEY, SVGAGI. CDR3 sequence: CASSYSDRDGYTF.

The V and J genes are TRBV6-4 and TRBJ1-6; TCRdb gives TRBD1 as the D gene, but with no DNA this cannot be confirmed. The length of the CDR3 is 18 residues. The germline V gene has CDR1 MRHNA and CDR2 SNTAGT. This CDR3 reads CASSEKSGNFSYNSPLHF.

The chain uses TRBV2 and TRBJ1-6; there is no DNA to check the TCRdb D call of TRBD1. CDR1 is SNHLY, CDR2 FYNNEI, per germline. The CDR3 extends over 17 amino acids. The CDR3 sequence is CARSAQGRRSYNSPLHF.

The chain couples TRBV5-5 to TRBJ1-5; there is no DNA to check the TCRdb D call of TRBD1. The CDR3 sequence is 12 residues long. Germline V lookup: CDR1 SGHKS, CDR2 YYEKEE (reference sequence). The CDR3 reads CASSSQGGPQHF.

The V call is TRBV6-1, the J call TRBJ1-2; TCRdb gives TRBD1 as the D gene, but with no DNA this cannot be confirmed. There are 14 residues in the CDR3. Per germline, CDR1 MNHNS and CDR2 SASEGT. Here the CDR3 reads CASSASGQIYGYTF.

The chain uses TRBV9 and TRBJ2-3; without DNA, the TCRdb call of TRBD2 cannot be checked. CDR3 length equals 17 residues. Germline values: CDR1 SGDLS, CDR2 YYNGEE. This CDR3 reads CASREIPSRGRTDTQYF.

The V call is TRBV13, the J call TRBJ1-1. This CDR3 has 14 residues. Germline CDR1 and CDR2: PRHDT and FYEKMQ (reference sequence). Here the CDR3 reads CASSQHNKDTEAFF.